What follows are 5 T cell receptor beta chains derived from one specimen sequenced in a study of blood T cell repertoires in COVID-19. TCRdb keeps only in-frame clones here, not all; method: immunoSEQ multiplex PCR. The sample includes about 140,000 clones, almost 80% of them seen just once. Sequenced: PBMCs or T cells enriched from blood (not recorded which). The receptors were gathered from a woman in her forties or fifties who had recovered from COVID-19.

The chain uses TRBV13 and TRBJ2-3; 8 nucleotides agree with TRBD1. The V gene end was trimmed by 0 bases and the J gene end by 1 base; junction bases not matched to a gene: 3. CDR1 PRHDT and CDR2 FYEKMQ come from the germline V gene (reference sequence). CDR3 length: 16 amino acids. CDR3 bases: TGTGCCAGCAGCTTAGGACAGGGGGTCCGCACAGATACGCAGTATTTT. This translates into CASSLGQGVRTDTQYF.

The gene calls are TRBV5-1 and TRBJ1-6, with TRBD1 matching 9 bases. Trimming removed 0 bases from V and 11 bases from J; junction bases left unmatched: 3. The CDR3 sequence is 14 residues long. Germline V gives CDR1 SGHRS, CDR2 YFSETQ. CDR3 nucleotides: TGCGCCAGCAGCTTGGGACAGGGGGGCCCACCCCTCCACTTT. Amino acids: CASSLGQGGPPLHF.

The V and J genes are TRBV7-8 and TRBJ1-1; TRBD1 might be the D (6 bases). The CDR3 is 16 residues long. Deletions cut 1 base from V and 4 bases from J, with 16 bases between. Germline V gene data show CDR1 as SGHVS and CDR2 as FQNEAQ. The CDR3 protein is CASSLGDNSMRTEAFF. CDR3 nucleotides: TGTGCCAGCAGCTTAGGGGACAACTCGATGCGCACTGAAGCTTTCTTT.

This rearrangement joins TRBV10-1 to TRBJ2-6, with D uncertain. The CDR3 totals 14 residues. CDR1 is WNHNN, CDR2 SYGVQD, per germline (reference sequence). The V end lost 3 bases, the J end lost 1 base, and 4 bases lay between the germline ends. CDR3 protein: CASSDSSGANVLTF. CDR3 DNA: TGCGCCAGCAGTGACAGTTCTGGGGCCAACGTCCTGACTTTC.

This chain connects TRBV7-2 to TRBJ2-2; 9 nucleotides line up with TRBD1. V gave up 6 bases and J gave up 4 bases; unmatched junction bases: 9. CDR1 is SGHTA and CDR2 is FQGNSA in the germline V gene. The CDR3 sequence is 16 residues long. The CDR3 DNA is TGTGCCAGCAGTTGGGACAGGGAAAAGCCCACCGGGGAGCTGTTTTTT. Its translation: CASSWDREKPTGELFF.